Listed below are T cell receptor beta chains from one sample, sequenced in a study of T cell repertoires in cytomegalovirus infection. TCRdb reprocessed the reads via MiXCR and lists one record per CDR3 protein. The sample consists of 150,000 to 200,000 distinct CDR3 sequences, roughly a fifth of them appearing once. Sample: PBMCs. Receptors originate from a human donor in good health (CMV status not recorded). Some clones in this sample may be carry-over from other donors' samples. Each CDR3 is given with its conserved first and last residue. D genes are given only for firm matches. Clone size is not always given. Where it is, it says once, few, many or a class for expanded clones.

J gene: TRBJ2-2
D gene: -
clone size: -
V gene: TRBV7-6
CDR3 protein: CASSLLGRRELFF
CDR3 DNA: TGTGCCAGCAGCTTACTGGGGAGACGGGAGCTGTTTTTT

J gene: TRBJ2-1
D gene: -
clone size: -
V gene: TRBV20-1
CDR3 protein: CSARLPRYEQFF
CDR3 DNA: TGCAGTGCTAGACTCCCAAGATATGAGCAGTTCTTC

J gene: TRBJ1-4
D gene: -
clone size: -
V gene: TRBV30
CDR3 protein: CAWSRGGNSEKLFF
CDR3 DNA: TGTGCCTGGAGTCGCGGGGGGAATTCTGAAAAACTGTTTTTT

J gene: TRBJ2-5
D gene: -
clone size: many
V gene: TRBV7-8
CDR3 protein: CASSSRVGAGWTQYF
CDR3 DNA: TGTGCCAGCAGCTCCCGGGTGGGGGCAGGGTGGACCCAGTACTTC

J gene: TRBJ2-7
D gene: -
clone size: -
V gene: TRBV6-2/TRBV6-3
CDR3 protein: CASSSPTATREEQYF
CDR3 DNA: TGTGCCAGCAGCAGCCCCACTGCCACCCGAGAAGAGCAGTACTTC

J gene: TRBJ2-2
D gene: -
clone size: -
V gene: TRBV7-8
CDR3 protein: CASGRQGWNTGELFF
CDR3 DNA: TGTGCCAGCGGTCGCCAGGGATGGAACACCGGGGAGCTGTTTTTT

J gene: TRBJ2-7
D gene: TRBD1
clone size: many
V gene: TRBV7-2
CDR3 protein: CASSKTGSSYEQYF
CDR3 DNA: TGTGCCAGCAGCAAGACAGGGAGCTCCTACGAGCAGTACTTC

J gene: TRBJ2-2
D gene: TRBD1
clone size: many
V gene: TRBV7-2
CDR3 protein: CASSLSLGTGRTGELFF
CDR3 DNA: TGTGCCAGCAGCTTGTCATTGGGGACAGGGAGAACCGGGGAGCTGTTTTTT

J gene: TRBJ1-5
D gene: -
clone size: -
V gene: TRBV10-3
CDR3 protein: CAISESDSNQPQHF
CDR3 DNA: TGTGCCATCAGTGAGTCAGATAGCAATCAGCCCCAGCATTTT

J gene: TRBJ1-4
D gene: -
clone size: few
V gene: TRBV6-2/TRBV6-3
CDR3 protein: CASSESEKLFF
CDR3 DNA: TGTGCCAGCAGCGAGAGCGAAAAACTGTTTTTT

J gene: TRBJ2-5
D gene: TRBD2
clone size: many
V gene: TRBV7-8
CDR3 protein: CASSLAPGLAGVEWETQYF
CDR3 DNA: TGTGCCAGCAGCTTAGCCCCGGGACTAGCGGGAGTTGAATGGGAGACCCAGTACTTC

J gene: TRBJ1-5
D gene: TRBD1
clone size: few
V gene: TRBV5-6
CDR3 protein: CASSFRQGRTQPQHF
CDR3 DNA: TGTGCCAGCAGCTTCAGACAGGGGAGAACTCAGCCCCAGCATTTT

J gene: TRBJ1-1
D gene: -
clone size: few
V gene: TRBV12-3/TRBV12-4
CDR3 protein: CASSFQQGTEAFF
CDR3 DNA: TGTGCCAGCAGTTTCCAACAAGGCACTGAAGCTTTCTTT

J gene: TRBJ1-5
D gene: -
clone size: -
V gene: TRBV12-3/TRBV12-4
CDR3 protein: CASSFGAQPQHF
CDR3 DNA: TGTGCCAGCAGTTTTGGGGCCCAGCCCCAGCATTTT

J gene: TRBJ2-7
D gene: TRBD2
clone size: few
V gene: TRBV14
CDR3 protein: CASSQGGLAIHEQYF
CDR3 DNA: TGTGCCAGCAGCCAAGGGGGACTAGCGATCCACGAGCAGTACTTC

J gene: TRBJ2-1
D gene: TRBD2
clone size: many
V gene: TRBV20-1
CDR3 protein: CSASPPSGRDNEQFF
CDR3 DNA: TGCAGTGCTAGCCCTCCCAGCGGGAGGGACAATGAGCAGTTCTTC

J gene: TRBJ1-5
D gene: -
clone size: -
V gene: TRBV6-1
CDR3 protein: CASSNMVGDKNQPQHF
CDR3 DNA: TGTGCCAGCAGCAACATGGTGGGAGATAAGAATCAGCCCCAGCATTTT

J gene: TRBJ2-2
D gene: -
clone size: -
V gene: TRBV24-1
CDR3 protein: CATGPRLVSNTGELFF
CDR3 DNA: TGTGCCACCGGACCTCGACTAGTTTCGAACACCGGGGAGCTGTTTTTT

J gene: TRBJ2-5
D gene: TRBD1
clone size: -
V gene: TRBV29-1
CDR3 protein: CSSGDRGRETQYF
CDR3 DNA: TGCAGCTCCGGGGACAGGGGGAGAGAGACCCAGTACTTC

J gene: TRBJ2-7
D gene: -
clone size: -
V gene: TRBV6-6
CDR3 protein: CASGRSAYEQYF
CDR3 DNA: TGTGCCAGCGGCAGGTCGGCCTACGAGCAGTACTTC

J gene: TRBJ1-1
D gene: -
clone size: many
V gene: TRBV25-1
CDR3 protein: CASSDPRDSLGAFF
CDR3 DNA: TGTGCCAGCAGTGACCCCCGGGACTCCCTAGGAGCTTTCTTT

J gene: TRBJ2-1
D gene: -
clone size: -
V gene: TRBV5-1
CDR3 protein: CASSADRWGEQFF
CDR3 DNA: TGCGCCAGCAGCGCGGACCGGTGGGGTGAGCAGTTCTTC

J gene: TRBJ1-2
D gene: TRBD1
clone size: few
V gene: TRBV7-3
CDR3 protein: CASSSTGAGYTF
CDR3 DNA: TGTGCCAGCAGCTCCACAGGGGCCGGCTACACCTTC

J gene: TRBJ2-1
D gene: -
clone size: -
V gene: TRBV27
CDR3 protein: CASSLSRSGSSYNEQFF
CDR3 DNA: TGTGCCAGCAGTTTATCGAGGAGCGGTAGCTCCTACAATGAGCAGTTCTTC